This passage covers 27 T cell receptor beta chains from one sample sequenced in a study of response to subunit inactivated influenza vaccine. TCRdb called the RT-PCR reads again in MiXCR, with one record for every CDR3 protein. Here the sample spans hundreds of thousands of distinct CDR3 sequences, less than 20% being singletons. The material sequenced was PBMCs from blood, taken roughly 5 days after vaccination. Every receptor here comes from a middle-aged man who received an inactivated influenza vaccine.

The rearrangement uses TRBV12-3 or TRBV12-4 and TRBJ2-5, with 7 bases matching TRBD2. The CDR3 covers 13 residues. The ends lost 8 bases at V and 4 bases at J; junction bases unmatched: 7. CDR3 in amino acids: CASGPGGRETQYF. The CDR3 DNA reads as TGTGCCAGCGGACCCGGGGGGAGAGAGACCCAGTACTTC.

The chain links TRBV9 to TRBJ1-2; D uncertain. This CDR3 is built from 11 residues. Per the germline V gene, CDR1 is SGDLS and CDR2 is YYNGEE. Trimming took 7 bases from V and 8 from J, leaving 12 bases between them. Written as DNA, the CDR3 is TGTGCCAGCGCGACGATGATCGGCTACACCTTC. It yields the protein CASATMIGYTF.

The CDR3 here is CASSPYGQVDQPQHF. In DNA, the CDR3 is TGTGCCAGCTCACCTTACGGACAGGTAGATCAGCCCCAGCATTTT. This rearrangement joins TRBV18 to TRBJ1-5, with 7 bases matching TRBD1. This CDR3 region has 15 residues. Trimming removed 3 bases from V and 5 bases from J; junction bases left unmatched: 7. CDR1 is KGHSH and CDR2 is LQKENI in the germline V gene.

This chain uses TRBV20-1 with TRBJ2-3; D is possibly TRBD2 (7 bases). V lost 0 bases and J 2 bases, leaving 12 bases between the germline ends. CDR1 and CDR2 (germline): DFQATT, SNEGSKA (reference sequence). The CDR3 spans 15 residues. The CDR3 region is CSARDSGGPTDTQYF. In nucleotides, the CDR3 is TGCAGTGCTAGAGATTCCGGGGGGCCCACAGATACGCAGTATTTT.

J is TRBJ2-2 and V is TRBV5-1; D not resolved. The CDR3 has 16 amino acids. Looked up from germline, CDR1 is SGHRS and CDR2 is YFSETQ. V was clipped by 4 bases and J by 4 bases, with 17 bases between them. The CDR3 DNA follows: TGCGCCAGCAGCGGGCCGGGTCCCTTTCGCACCGGGGAGCTGTTTTTT. It specifies CASSGPGPFRTGELFF.

The V call is TRBV11-2, the J call TRBJ2-5, with 10 nucleotides matching TRBD2. The CDR3 has 16 amino acids. The J segment lost 6 bases and the V segment lost 3 bases, leaving 10 bases of the junction unmatched. Germline CDR1 SGHAT, CDR2 FQNNGV. This chain's CDR3 is CASSFGSGGNQQTQYF. The DNA of the CDR3 is TGTGCCAGCAGCTTCGGTAGCGGGGGGAATCAACAGACCCAGTACTTC.

This clonotype showed up just a few times. The chain carries TRBV15 and TRBJ2-2, with 8 bases fitting TRBD1. Per the germline V gene, CDR1 is LNHNV and CDR2 is YYDKDF (reference sequence). V was clipped by 5 bases and J by 7 bases; unmatched bases: 9. CDR3 length equals 15 residues. For the CDR3, the DNA is TGTGCCACCAGCGCATACCCCAGGGGGCGCGGGGAGCTGTTTTTT. Protein: CATSAYPRGRGELFF.

V and J are TRBV15 and TRBJ2-5, with 8 positions matching TRBD2. The CDR3 is 14 amino acids. Germline CDR1 LNHNV, CDR2 YYDKDF (reference sequence). V lost 4 bases and J lost 3; bases outside the gene matches: 4. CDR3 loop: CATSKGLVEETQYF. The CDR3 DNA reads as TGTGCCACCAGCAAGGGACTAGTGGAAGAGACCCAGTACTTC.

This clonotype was detected only a few times. This chain connects TRBV10-3 to TRBJ1-1, with D unresolved. Germline values: CDR1 ENHRY, CDR2 SYGVKD. V was cut by 5 bases and J by 0 bases, with 4 bases left in between. This CDR3 is built from 12 residues. The CDR3 sequence is CAISTLNTEAFF. The CDR3 coding sequence is TGTGCCATCAGTACTTTGAACACTGAAGCTTTCTTT.

This clonotype was found many times. A read error may account for a junction end that differs from germline. This chain uses TRBV12-3 or TRBV12-4 with TRBJ2-2; D not resolved. This CDR3 has 12 amino acids. CDR3 amino acids: CASSPGAGELFF. DNA of the CDR3: TGCGCCAGCAGCCCAGGAGCGGGGGAGCTGTTTTTT.

Only a few counts were recorded for this clonotype. V and J are TRBV7-2 and TRBJ2-1; D perhaps matches TRBD2 (6 bases). The CDR3 totals 15 residues. V lost 5 bases to trimming and J lost 6 bases, with 17 bases between them. Germline CDR1 SGHTA, CDR2 FQGNSA. The CDR3 DNA reads as TGTGCCAGCAGCCTCATTGGCGGGGTGCCCAATGAGCAGTTCTTC. As protein: CASSLIGGVPNEQFF.

This clonotype was seen a few times. The CDR3 DNA reads as TGTGCCAGCAGTTACTCGCGGGAGGGCGAGCAGTACTTC. Translated: CASSYSREGEQYF. The chain employs TRBV6-5 and TRBJ2-7; 9 bases agree with TRBD2. The V and J ends lost 0 bases and 6 bases, in that order; junction bases with no gene match: 0. This CDR3 contains 13 residues. CDR1 is MNHEY, CDR2 SVGAGI, per germline.

At least ten counts were recorded for this clonotype. The chain is built from TRBV6-6 and TRBJ1-5; 8 bases match TRBD1. The CDR3 sequence is 13 residues long. Germline V CDR1 and CDR2: MNHNY, SVGAGI (reference sequence). The V and J ends lost 7 bases and 5 bases, in that order; junction bases with no gene match: 4. CDR3 loop: CASTNRGDQPQHF. The CDR3 DNA reads TGTGCCAGCACAAACAGGGGGGATCAGCCCCAGCATTTT.

CDR3 in DNA: TGCAGTGCCCCTATTAGCGGGGGGGCAGATACGCAGTATTTT. This sequence encodes CSAPISGGADTQYF. The chain combines TRBV20-1 with TRBJ2-3; 11 bases line up with TRBD2. The germline gives CDR1 DFQATT, CDR2 SNEGSKA (reference sequence). The CDR3 contains 14 residues. J gave up 4 bases and V 6 bases, and 6 bases lay outside the gene matches.

This clonotype turned up a few times. This sequence joins TRBV20-1 and TRBJ2-7; 7 nucleotides line up with TRBD1. V shed 5 bases, J shed 7 bases, and the junction held 8 bases outside the gene matches. The length of the CDR3 is 12 residues. The germline gives CDR1 DFQATT, CDR2 SNEGSKA (reference sequence). This CDR3 is CSALRGGGEQYF. The CDR3, as DNA: TGCAGTGCTCTACGAGGGGGCGGTGAGCAGTACTTC.

This sequence joins TRBV15 and TRBJ2-4, with D hard to call. V dropped 0 bases and J dropped 15 bases, with 21 bases sitting between them. There are 15 residues in the CDR3. In germline, CDR1 is LNHNV, CDR2 YYDKDF (reference sequence). The CDR3 protein is CATSRDLTTTSQRYF. In DNA, the CDR3 is TGTGCCACCAGCAGAGATCTTACCACGACGTCCCAGAGGTACTTC.

This chain uses TRBV7-9 with TRBJ1-1; D gene uncertain. V was trimmed by 5 bases and J by 2 bases, leaving 21 bases between them. Per germline, CDR1 SEHNR and CDR2 FQNEAQ (reference sequence). The CDR3 is 17 amino acids. The CDR3 region has the DNA TGTGCCAGCAGCCTCCTCGGGTACCCTCGCCTTAACACTGAAGCTTTCTTT. Its translation is CASSLLGYPRLNTEAFF.

This clonotype occurred a few times. The chain combines TRBV9 with TRBJ2-7; the D gene could be TRBD1 or TRBD2 (6 bases each). Germline V lookup: CDR1 SGDLS, CDR2 YYNGEE. The V gene lost 4 bases and the J gene lost 4 bases, with 18 bases spanning the gap. The CDR3 contains 15 residues. This CDR3 is CASSPRWGAVYEQYF. The CDR3 DNA follows: TGTGCCAGCAGCCCCCGGTGGGGGGCGGTTTACGAGCAGTACTTC.

The rearrangement joins TRBV18 to TRBJ1-5; 9 nucleotides align to TRBD1. This CDR3 has 18 residues. CDR1 and CDR2 (germline): KGHSH, LQKENI. Trimming at V came to 5 bases and at J to 4 bases, leaving 15 bases not matched to a gene. The CDR3 region is CASSSTGGVILANQPQHF. The CDR3 DNA reads as TGTGCCAGCTCATCGACAGGGGGTGTTATCTTAGCAAATCAGCCCCAGCATTTT.

In this sample, this clonotype turned up many times. This chain connects TRBV12-3 or TRBV12-4 to TRBJ2-1; D is uncertain. The CDR3 loop spans 14 amino acids. The germline V and J ends were trimmed by 5 bases and 7 bases, with 15 bases remaining between them. CDR3 residues: CASSLSGSWNEQFF. CDR3 DNA sequence: TGTGCCAGCAGTCTATCCGGGTCGTGGAATGAGCAGTTCTTC.

This sequence joins TRBV7-2 and TRBJ2-3; D unresolved. Germline V gene data show CDR1 as SGHTA and CDR2 as FQGNSA. The CDR3 extends over 13 amino acids. The V end lost 0 bases, the J end lost 5 bases, and 6 bases lay between the germline ends. The CDR3 sequence: CASSLAGQDTQYF. CDR3 DNA: TGTGCCAGCAGCTTAGCTGGGCAAGATACGCAGTATTTT.

This clonotype was observed a handful of times. The chain links TRBV20-1 to TRBJ2-7; 8 bases fit TRBD1. This CDR3 comprises 13 residues. V dropped 6 bases and J dropped 2; count of bases not matched to a gene: 6. Germline CDR1 reads DFQATT; CDR2 reads SNEGSKA (reference sequence). CDR3 region: CSATTGAAYEQYF. CDR3 DNA: TGCAGTGCAACGACAGGGGCCGCCTACGAGCAGTACTTC.

The table lists this clonotype with many counts. The chain uses TRBV20-1 and TRBJ2-5; D possibly matches TRBD1 or TRBD2 (6 bases each). Germline assignment: CDR1 DFQATT and CDR2 SNEGSKA (reference sequence). This CDR3 comprises 15 residues. With 0 bases removed from V and 5 bases from J, the gap between germline ends came to 16 bases. The CDR3 DNA reads TGCAGTGCTAGAGACCCTCGGGGGCCGGGTGAGACCCAGTACTTC. It yields the protein CSARDPRGPGETQYF.

This clonotype was detected a few times. The chain uses TRBV12-3 or TRBV12-4 and TRBJ2-3; D is perhaps TRBD2 (5 bases). CDR3 length: 13 residues. The V gene lost 6 bases and the J gene lost 6 bases, with 13 bases spanning the gap. The CDR3 loop reads CASSRLLVDTQYF. The CDR3 DNA is TGTGCCAGCAGCCGACTATTGGTGGATACGCAGTATTTT.

V usage is TRBV5-5 and J usage is TRBJ1-2, with D uncertain. The CDR3 is 12 residues long. Germline CDR1 and CDR2: SGHKS and YYEKEE (reference sequence). V was clipped by 4 bases and J by 4 bases, with 8 bases between them. For the CDR3, the DNA is TGTGCCAGCAGCGCGGACGTCTATGGCTACACCTTC. Protein sequence: CASSADVYGYTF.

This clonotype showed up many times. This chain uses TRBV20-1 with TRBJ1-2, with D unresolved. Germline CDR1 reads DFQATT; CDR2 reads SNEGSKA (reference sequence). The CDR3 is 14 residues long. The germline V and J ends were trimmed by 4 bases and 4 bases, with 16 bases remaining between them. CDR3 DNA: TGCAGTGCTACCGACCCCGCGAGCCGCTATGGCTACACCTTC. Protein sequence: CSATDPASRYGYTF.

The chain employs TRBV20-1 and TRBJ1-2, with D perhaps TRBD1 (5 bases). Germline CDR1 DFQATT, CDR2 SNEGSKA (reference sequence). The V and J ends lost 5 bases and 3 bases respectively, with 10 bases between them. The CDR3 totals 12 residues. The chain's CDR3 is CSAVRGDYGYTF. The CDR3 DNA reads as TGCAGTGCTGTCCGGGGGGACTATGGCTACACCTTC.